These 27 T cell receptor beta chains came from one sample sequenced in a study of human T cells and chemical hapten exposure. The time point denotes: healthy volunteer bleed at 2 weeks. Whole blood, unfractionated, served as the material for total RNA extraction. TCRdb analysed the RACE reads with MiXCR anew, one entry per CDR3 protein. The sample has about 130,000 distinct CDR3 sequences; more than 7.5% are singletons. Sequencing was performed on whole blood. The receptor source for this set is a male donor in good health. Some clones in this sample may be carry-over from other donors' samples.

The chain carries TRBV14 and TRBJ1-2; D may be TRBD1 (5 bases). This CDR3 is built from 15 residues. Per the germline V gene, CDR1 is SGHDN and CDR2 is FVKESK. Trimming pared 0 bases from V and 6 bases from J, leaving 14 bases between. The CDR3: CASSQDTGSLHGYTF. The DNA for the CDR3 is TGTGCCAGCAGCCAAGATACAGGCTCCCTCCATGGCTACACCTTC.

This clonotype was counted a few times. The V gene is TRBV4-3, the J gene TRBJ1-4; TRBD1 agrees at 9 bases. Germline trimming cut 4 bases from V and 7 bases from J; bases unmatched to any gene: 10. In germline, CDR1 is LGHNA, CDR2 YSLEER. This CDR3 contains 16 residues. CDR3 coding DNA: TGCGCCAGCAGCCCCGGACAGGGGTCTACTGGTGAAAAACTGTTTTTT. Its protein is CASSPGQGSTGEKLFF.

The chain combines TRBV2 with TRBJ2-1; no reliable D call. Germline values: CDR1 SNHLY, CDR2 FYNNEI. Trimming left V 5 bases short and J 8 bases short, with 10 bases between. This CDR3 region has 12 residues. Written as DNA, the CDR3 is TGTGCCAGCAGTCCAATGACCTATGAGCAGTTCTTC. This translates into CASSPMTYEQFF.

This clonotype came up a few times. J is TRBJ2-1 and V is TRBV6-1; TRBD2 might be the D (5 bases). Germline assignment: CDR1 MNHNS and CDR2 SASEGT. The V gene lost 4 bases and the J gene lost 0 bases, with 10 bases spanning the gap. The CDR3 extends over 15 amino acids. The CDR3 DNA sequence: TGTGCCAGCAGTGTGACTAAGAGCTCCTACAATGAGCAGTTCTTC. This codes for CASSVTKSSYNEQFF.

V is TRBV5-1 and J is TRBJ1-1, with D maybe TRBD1 (5 bases). Germline V gene lookup returns CDR1 SGHRS and CDR2 YFSETQ. The CDR3 contains 14 residues. With 4 bases removed from V and 3 bases from J, the gap between germline ends came to 13 bases. Here the CDR3 DNA reads TGCGCCAGCAGCCCGCGAGGCAGGGACACTGAAGCTTTCTTT. This encodes CASSPRGRDTEAFF.

A few counts support this clonotype. CDR3 sequence: CASSLVEGAETQYF. For the CDR3, the DNA is TGTGCCAGCAGCTTAGTCGAGGGCGCAGAGACCCAGTACTTC. The rearrangement uses TRBV7-2 and TRBJ2-5; the D gene is possibly TRBD2 (5 bases). CDR3 length: 14 residues. Trimming pared 1 base from V and 4 bases from J, leaving 10 bases between. The germline V gene encodes CDR1 SGHTA and CDR2 FQGNSA.

This clonotype turned up a few times. The chain couples TRBV3-1 to TRBJ1-6; 7 bases match TRBD1. V shed 11 bases, J shed 7 bases, and the junction held 5 bases outside the gene matches. This CDR3 comprises 12 residues. Germline CDR1 and CDR2: LGHDT and YNNKEL (reference sequence). Written as DNA, the CDR3 is TGTGCCTCCGCAGGGGGAAATTCACCCCTCCACTTT. The encoded protein is CASAGGNSPLHF.

This clonotype occurred many times. The chain couples TRBV29-1 to TRBJ2-5; the match to TRBD2 covers 7 bases. CDR3 size: 12 residues. V dropped 4 bases and J dropped 3; count of bases not matched to a gene: 2. Germline loops: CDR1 SQVTM, CDR2 ANQGSEA. The CDR3 nucleotides are TGCAGCGTTGGAGCGGGGAAAGAGACCCAGTACTTC. Its protein product is CSVGAGKETQYF.

V is TRBV5-6 and J is TRBJ2-7, with 7 bases that match TRBD1. The CDR3 length is 16 residues. Looked up from germline, CDR1 is SGHDT and CDR2 is YYEEEE. J was trimmed by 1 base and V by 0 bases; bases with no gene match: 7. As DNA, the CDR3 is TGTGCCAGCAGCTTGGAGACAGGGCGGGTTTCCTACGAGCAGTACTTC. This gives the protein CASSLETGRVSYEQYF.

This clonotype turned up a few times. The chain uses TRBV12-3 or TRBV12-4 and TRBJ2-1; no definite D call. Trimming shortened V by 2 bases and J by 2 bases, and 10 bases separated the two germline ends. The CDR3 covers 15 residues. CDR3 in amino acids: CASSLWAETYNEQFF. For the CDR3, the DNA is TGTGCCAGCAGTTTATGGGCGGAGACCTACAATGAGCAGTTCTTC.

This clonotype was seen a few times. The chain uses TRBV5-1 and TRBJ1-3; D is possibly TRBD1 (5 bases). Trimming stripped 3 bases from V and 0 bases from J, with 13 bases between. Germline assignment: CDR1 SGHRS and CDR2 YFSETQ. This CDR3 region has 16 residues. CDR3 sequence reads: CASSYAVGVSGNTIYF. The CDR3 DNA is TGCGCCAGCAGCTATGCCGTGGGGGTCTCTGGAAACACCATATATTTT.

The chain combines TRBV27 with TRBJ1-1; 7 nucleotides match TRBD1. Germline V CDR1 and CDR2: MNHEY, SMNVEV (reference sequence). Trimming took 0 bases from V and 0 from J; bases not matched to a gene: 4. This CDR3 is 16 amino acids long. The CDR3 coding sequence is TGTGCCAGCAGTTTATCGGAACAGGGGATGAACACTGAAGCTTTCTTT. Protein: CASSLSEQGMNTEAFF.

V and J are TRBV7-2 and TRBJ2-2, with a tentative D call TRBD2 (6 bases). CDR1 is SGHTA and CDR2 is FQGNSA in the germline V gene. The CDR3 totals 14 residues. V dropped 4 bases and J dropped 5 bases, with 11 bases sitting between them. CDR3 bases: TGTGCCAGCAGCTGGGGGGAAGGGACCGGGGAGCTGTTTTTT. This gives the protein CASSWGEGTGELFF.

This clonotype has at least ten counts. This rearrangement joins TRBV11-2 to TRBJ2-1, with TRBD2 identical over 11 bases. V lost 4 bases, J lost 5 bases, and 4 bases stayed unmatched. This CDR3 region has 15 residues. The germline CDR1 and CDR2 sequences are SGHAT and FQNNGV. CDR3 coding DNA: TGTGCCAGCAGCTCCGGGACTAGCGGAAACAATGAGCAGTTCTTC. It translates to CASSSGTSGNNEQFF.

This clonotype was recorded a few times. This chain connects TRBV7-8 to TRBJ2-5; TRBD2 matches at 9 bases. Per the germline V gene, CDR1 is SGHVS and CDR2 is FQNEAQ. J was trimmed by 5 bases and V by 1 base; bases with no gene match: 8. This CDR3 contains 16 residues. The CDR3: CASSLGVSGGRETQYF. CDR3 DNA sequence: TGTGCCAGCAGCTTAGGAGTTAGCGGGGGTCGCGAGACCCAGTACTTC.

The sample holds a few counts of this clonotype. The chain carries TRBV7-9 and TRBJ1-1; 7 bases are a match to TRBD1. V was clipped by 5 bases and J by 3 bases; unmatched bases: 6. CDR1 SEHNR and CDR2 FQNEAQ come from the germline V gene (reference sequence). This CDR3 spans 14 amino acids. Written as DNA, the CDR3 is TGTGCCAGCAGCGAACGGGACAGCCACACTGAAGCTTTCTTT. Protein sequence: CASSERDSHTEAFF.

There are many counts of this clonotype. The chain uses TRBV7-9 and TRBJ1-2, with 7 bases matching TRBD1. The ends lost 5 bases at V and 3 bases at J; junction bases unmatched: 9. This CDR3 spans 15 amino acids. Germline V gives CDR1 SEHNR, CDR2 FQNEAQ (reference sequence). This CDR3 is CASSIQGQEYYGYTF. The CDR3 DNA reads TGTGCCAGCAGCATTCAAGGACAGGAGTACTATGGCTACACCTTC.

In this sample, this clonotype turned up a few times. V gene TRBV5-5 combines with J gene TRBJ2-3; no firm D call. This CDR3 spans 16 amino acids. The germline CDR1 and CDR2 sequences are SGHKS and YYEKEE (reference sequence). Between the trimmed V and J ends, which lost 5 bases and 2 bases, there was a span of 18 bases. CDR3 protein: CASREQWEKFTDTQYF. Written as DNA, the CDR3 is TGTGCCAGCAGGGAGCAGTGGGAAAAGTTCACAGATACGCAGTATTTT.

This clonotype showed up many times. This chain connects TRBV20-1 to TRBJ1-6, with D possibly matching TRBD1 (5 bases). This CDR3 has 14 amino acids. Deletions cut 6 bases from V and 6 bases from J, with 15 bases between. Per the germline V gene, CDR1 is DFQATT and CDR2 is SNEGSKA (reference sequence). CDR3: CSATSQGSNSPLHF. The CDR3 DNA follows: TGCAGTGCGACCTCCCAGGGATCTAATTCACCCCTCCACTTT.

The chain joins TRBV12-3 or TRBV12-4 to TRBJ1-2, with D uncertain. This CDR3 is built from 14 residues. V was cut by 5 bases and J by 4 bases, with 14 bases left in between. As DNA, the CDR3 is TGTGCCAGCAGTCCACCGGGATTCATCTATGGCTACACCTTC. Amino acids: CASSPPGFIYGYTF.

CDR3 protein: CASSPTVIAYEQYF. The CDR3 DNA follows: TGTGCCAGCAGCCCGACAGTTATAGCCTACGAGCAGTACTTC. This rearrangement joins TRBV3-1 to TRBJ2-7, with D maybe TRBD1 (5 bases). From germline, CDR1 is LGHDT and CDR2 YNNKEL (reference sequence). The CDR3 has 14 residues. V lost 4 bases and J lost 2, with 12 bases in between.

Notes on this clonotype: One junction end does not reproduce the germline sequence, and a read error may be involved. The chain joins TRBV5-5 to TRBJ1-2, with 7 nucleotides matching TRBD1. The germline V gene encodes CDR1 SGHKS and CDR2 YYEKEE (reference sequence). The CDR3 totals 15 residues. In DNA form, the CDR3 reads TGTGTCAGCAGCTTGACCCTGGGACAGAGCTATGGCTACACCTTC. Protein sequence: CVSSLTLGQSYGYTF.

This chain uses TRBV12-3 or TRBV12-4 with TRBJ1-5; TRBD1 matches at 9 bases. The CDR3 has 15 residues. The V gene end was trimmed by 7 bases and the J gene end by 5 bases; junction bases not matched to a gene: 9. CDR3 nucleotide sequence: TGTGCCAGCACCCCCGGGACAGGGAAATATCAGCCCCAGCATTTT. Its protein is CASTPGTGKYQPQHF.

This chain links TRBV20-1 with TRBJ2-1, with TRBD2 matching 8 bases. V trimming: 6 bases; J trimming: 5 bases; junction bases outside the gene matches: 3. The CDR3 totals 12 residues. The germline V gene encodes CDR1 DFQATT and CDR2 SNEGSKA (reference sequence). CDR3 DNA sequence: TGCAGTGCAGAGCGGGAGAACAATGAGCAGTTCTTC. This codes for CSAERENNEQFF.

This clonotype was found many times. The chain joins TRBV5-8 to TRBJ2-7, with D tentatively TRBD1 (5 bases). V was shortened by 0 bases and J by 5 bases, with 15 bases between the two germline ends. Germline V CDR1 and CDR2: SGHTS, YDEGEE. This CDR3 is 15 amino acids long. The CDR3 sequence: CASSLDQGLSHEQYF. CDR3 sequence (DNA): TGTGCCAGCAGCTTGGACCAGGGCCTGTCCCACGAGCAGTACTTC.

This clonotype was counted ten times or more. This chain uses TRBV4-3 with TRBJ1-4, with D hard to call. Germline V gives CDR1 LGHNA, CDR2 YSLEER. Between the trimmed V and J ends, which lost 0 bases and 3 bases, there was a span of 20 bases. There are 19 residues in the CDR3. In DNA form, the CDR3 reads TGCGCCAGCAGCCAAGATCCGGCAGTCTACCTCGTAGCTAATGAAAAACTGTTTTTT. Protein product: CASSQDPAVYLVANEKLFF.

The table lists this clonotype with a few counts. The chain's CDR3 is CASSQDPGSSETQYF. The CDR3 nucleotides are TGTGCCAGCAGCCAAGATCCGGGATCGTCAGAGACCCAGTACTTC. The chain joins TRBV4-2 to TRBJ2-5; possibly TRBD2 for D (5 bases). V lost 0 bases, J lost 4 bases, and 12 bases lay in between. Germline CDR1 LGHNA, CDR2 YNFKEQ. The CDR3 runs to 15 residues.